This TCR beta chain emerged from a study of T cells in women clearing cervical HPV infection. Sequencing used immunoSEQ multiplex PCR; TCRdb keeps in-frame clones, though not all of them. This sample contains about 27,000 clones. This CDR3 comprises 14 residues. With 1 base clipped from V and 4 bases from J, the junction kept 3 bases outside the gene matches. Germline V gene sequence: CDR1 SEHNR, CDR2 FQNEAQ (reference sequence). About this clone: The CDR3 extends 3 residues past the end of the read, so its final part is completed from the germline J gene. Within the sample, other DNA sequences also encode this same CDR3.

V usage is TRBV7-9 and J usage is TRBJ1-2, with 7 bases fitting TRBD1. This receptor was taken from a woman aged 18 to 75 with a cervical HPV16 infection that either progressed to CIN3+ or cleared (not recorded which). Sequences were obtained from blood buffy coat. CDR3 DNA, as far as it was read: TGTGCCAGCAGCTTAGGAGGGGGCAGCTATGGC. It translates to CASSLGGGSYG. In full, the CDR3 reads CASSLGGGSYGYTF. The full variable domain, its missing parts supplied by reference TRBV7-9 and TRBJ1-2, is DTGVSQNPRHKITKRGQNVTFRCDPISEHNRLYWYRQTLGQGPEFLTYFQNEAQLEKSRLLSDRFSAERPKGSFSTLEIQRTEQGDSAMYLCASSLGGGSYGYTFGSGTRLTVV.